This TCR beta chain was found in a study of cytomegalovirus exposure and HLA in healthy donors (dated by TCRdb to the late 2010s). About the study as a whole: In an earlier analysis of under 600 of the donors, roughly 300 Gb of sequence data and 100 million or so unique TCR beta sequences from about 179 million T cells were reported. Four or five DR-DQ haplotypes were handled as single units for association and clustering because linkage in the cohort was strong. An early release that covered 640 HLA-typed donors contained approximately 300 gigabases of sequencing data and some 87 million unique TCR sequences. The genetic ancestry cluster associated with self-reported Caucasian donors included 81% of the 350 to 500 genotyped donors. HLA typing covered class I and class II loci at four-digit resolution. The study combined high-throughput TCR immunosequencing, statistical association of individual TCRs with disease status, and machine learning to predict cytomegalovirus infection status. To study patterns of TCR occurrence, a later analysis re-analyzed previously published TCR beta repertoires from under 750 donors and added high-resolution HLA genotyping. A later genetic analysis took genome-wide SNP genotypes for about 60% of the roughly 670 donors and used that subset as a discovery cohort. In an earlier analysis of 587 of the donors, high-throughput TCR beta sequencing was used to judge whether each TCR beta V gene segment behaved as functional or pseudogenic. Donor age, sex, ethnicity and CMV serostatus were compiled alongside the repertoire data. The number of donors typed differed by locus, with about 629-630 for A, B, C, DRB1 and DQB1, 522 for DQA1, 600 to 610 for DPA1, and roughly 450 for DPB1. Along with the roughly 610-subject first cohort, a separate validation cohort of some 130 different subjects was used. The later analysis used no new phenotypic data to find candidate immune exposures, relying instead on TCR beta sequences and their occurrence across donors. Every repertoire in the discovery cohort had been generated on one and the same sequencing platform. On average, roughly 250,000 unique TCR beta nucleotide sequences were sequenced per donor among about 400 genotyped donors of the cohort, with roughly 20% of those sequences being non-productive. The study profiled the T cell repertoires of 550 to 700 subjects by immunosequencing and related them to cytomegalovirus serostatus. The study was designed to test whether signatures of past pathogen exposure could be identified by cataloging public T cell receptors. Summary of the overall study and its limitations: At a false discovery rate of 0.05, a later analysis linked under 20,000 TCR beta sequences to specific HLA alleles. Because some donors lacked HLA typing at each locus, the association tests relied only on the typed subset. The classifier was reported to diagnose cytomegalovirus status with high specificity and sensitivity in both the original cohort and the validation cohort. Because the 87-base-pair reads could not distinguish some IMGT-functional V segments, including TRBV6-2 and TRBV6-3, those segments were excluded. Correlated functional status among segregating V segments might reflect linkage disequilibrium, but an unknown experimental factor could not be ruled out. In vitro tests confirmed that a few of the cytomegalovirus-associated TCR beta chains recognize cytomegalovirus antigens. A later analysis found that most CMV-associated TCR beta chains appeared HLA-restricted, with HLA associations seemingly driven largely by CMV exposure. Several of the top co-occurrence clusters appeared to be linked to parvovirus B19, influenza, CMV and Epstein-Barr virus, according to a later analysis. When HLA alleles, especially DR and DQ, strongly co-occurred, attributing TCR associations to individual alleles was difficult. While some public TCRs were present in many individuals, most TCR sequences turned up only very rarely across donors. A further reported finding was that TCR beta sequences accurately predicted the HLA-A and HLA-B alleles for most subjects in the first cohort. A later analysis found that HLA-associated TCR beta chains were more clonally expanded and had lower generation probabilities than equally common non-associated chains. Immune exposure information for the cohort was limited to CMV serostatus. The study listed 150 to 200 TCR beta chains as associated with cytomegalovirus. Roughly uniform sequencing depth across donors was assumed in presence/absence analyses, although this assumption may not hold. In a later genetic analysis, a missense DCLRE1C variant was associated with V-gene and J-gene trimming of TCR beta chains, and the association was replicated in an independent cohort. The earlier analysis of some 540 of the donors excluded some 15 rarely observed V segments, including chromosome 9 orphons, because counts were too low. This cohort had only TCR beta chains sequenced, and the lack of alpha or paired-chain data limited which features could be detected. The authors suggested that the approach could potentially be extended to other disease states and immunological phenotypes. A cluster of highly shared sequence variants was judged likely to be a technical artifact of the sequencing pipeline. In an earlier analysis of about 550 of the donors, most TCR beta V segments were observed in productive rearrangements about 90% or about 30% of the time, broadly matching IMGT annotations. According to a later analysis, TCR association rates differed among HLA loci, with DRB1 alleles showing the most associated TCRs and HLA-C alleles showing the fewest. A later genetic analysis reported fewer N-insertions in productive TCRs among donors in an Asian-associated ancestry cluster than the approximately 670-donor mean.

Concerning this clone itself: Its antigen is unknown. Base qualities are not provided; no much larger clone lies one nucleotide away.

In total, roughly 670 healthy bone marrow donors made up the cohort. All cohort members were sampled while nominally healthy, although unrecorded immune exposures were likely present. The donor was CMV seropositive and was included in the group of 289 seropositive cohort members. Every donor gave a peripheral blood sample, and the peripheral blood mononuclear cells from that sample were used for TCR beta sequencing. The Qiagen DNeasy Blood Extraction Kit was used to extract genomic DNA from the blood cell samples. Compared with germline, V lacks 5 bases and J lacks 6 bases; bases without a gene match: 12. CDR1 and CDR2 (ENHRY, SYGVKD) derive from the germline V gene. The CDR3, from cysteine to phenylalanine, totals 16 residues. Just CDR3 DNA is preserved here, 48 bases in frame from base 1. Libraries were made using the immunoSEQ multiplex PCR assay. For the multiplex PCR, a mixture combining 60 forward primers for TCR Vbeta segments and 13 reverse primers for TCR Jbeta segments was used. Amplification of the CDR3 region of rearranged TCR beta genes was performed with a multiplex PCR assay on genomic DNA. On the Illumina HiSeq System, the amplified TCR beta libraries were sequenced as 87-base-pair reads. On the authors' methods: Across the 670 or so repertoires, a later analysis counted 78 million or so unique TCR beta chains, about 10 million of which were shared by at least two donors. Raw reads were error-corrected and collapsed into unique sequences with a nearest-neighbor algorithm that merged closely related sequences to remove PCR and sequencing errors. Alignment of CDR3 sequences to IMGT reference sequences was used to assign V, D and J gene segments. For a sequence to be retained, a match of at least six nucleotides to both a V gene segment and a J gene segment was required. A rearrangement counted as productive if the CDR3 had no stop codons and remained in frame with V and J, and every other rearrangement counted as non-productive. Following IMGT convention, CDR3 was defined as the stretch from the second conserved V-encoded cysteine up to the conserved J-encoded phenylalanine. In an earlier analysis of just under 600 of the donors, sequences lacking an unambiguous match to a single V gene segment were excluded. An earlier analysis of about 590 of the donors classified V segments as functional when productive rearrangements were above 56.7% and as segregating when the standard deviation between donors was above 5%. A statistical classification framework was developed to diagnose cytomegalovirus status using the catalog of TCR beta chain sequences. V and J gene assignment, in a later analysis, came from comparing TCR nucleotide sequences with IMGT/GENE-DB human TR gene sequences. A later analysis assigned CDR3 sequences and most-parsimonious VDJ recombination scenarios with the TCRdist pipeline. A later analysis defined each TCR beta chain by its CDR3 amino acid sequence plus V-gene family, and excluded reads lacking a unique V-gene family. A later analysis removed roughly 590 highly shared, low-generation-probability nucleotide sequences to deal with suspected cross-contamination and a sequencing artifact. In a later analysis, a clonal expansion index was calculated for each public chain from normalized within-repertoire ranks of inferred template counts. In a later analysis, generation probabilities were computed with a VDJ recombination model fitted to out-of-frame rearrangements, and the resulting probabilities were checked against IGoR. Hypergeometric tests were used in a later analysis to score TCR-TCR, TCR-HLA and TCR-CMV co-occurrence, with a repertoire-size bias correction applied to the TCR pairs. To estimate false discovery rates, a later analysis permuted the HLA or CMV assignments 20 times. A later analysis grouped co-occurring TCRs with DBSCAN, adding TCRdist sequence similarity when clustering within HLA-allele-positive subsets. For co-occurrence clustering, repertoires with fewer than 30,000 or more than 120,000 public chains were excluded, along with about five repertoires with anomalous nucleotide sharing. TCRdb provides this immuneACCESS table in a form limited to in-frame rearrangements. Some clones are lacking; in checked studies, under half of them reflect an unresolved V gene, and why the rest are absent is not known. That table furnishes V, J and clone size, whereas the DNA furnished D and trimming. Within this sample are 110,000 or so clones, with around 77% of them counted one time only. In total, the top ten clones hold roughly 9.2% of the sample.

The source is a middle-aged woman in good health and CMV-seropositive. The sequenced sample was PBMCs. This chain joins TRBV10-3 to TRBJ2-1; 8 junctional bases match TRBD1. CDR3 sequence: CAISSIRGRFVNEQFF. The sequence in DNA is TGTGCCATCAGTTCGATCAGGGGGCGCTTTGTCAATGAGCAGTTCTTC.